This T cell receptor (beta chain) appears in the sequencing data of a study of T cell responses to AZD1222 COVID-19 vaccine. Repertoires were generated with immunoSEQ multiplex PCR, while TCRdb's copy carries only in-frame clones and drops some. The sample records about 220,000 clones, roughly 91% being singletons. Germline V gene data show CDR1 as MNHEY and CDR2 as SVGAGI. After removal of 6 bases from V and 7 bases from J, the junction contained 10 bases not matched to a gene. CDR3 length equals 14 residues. This chain uses TRBV6-5 with TRBJ1-2; 8 positions match TRBD1. The clonotype comes from an adult in good health. The sample consisted of peripheral blood, taken on day 0 of MenACWY control vaccination. As DNA, the CDR3 is TGTGCCAGCAGCCCGGGACAGGTGTTCGGTGGCTACACCTTC. This sequence encodes CASSPGQVFGGYTF.